The present T cell receptor (beta chain) was sequenced within a study of beta chain features in type 1 diabetes. TCRB transcripts that were expressed got sequenced, as all of the isolated RNA had been reverse transcribed. Deep immunoSEQ sequencing covered naive, central memory and regulatory T cell samples. TCRdb's table, derived via immunoSEQ multiplex PCR, lists solely in-frame clones and lacks some. The sample carries under 200,000 clones, around 8% recorded once. This clone was picked up a small number of times. The length of the CDR3 is 14 residues. Trimming removed 4 bases at V and 2 bases at J, with 10 bases between. Germline V lookup: CDR1 SNHLY, CDR2 FYNNEI.

Sequenced input: central memory CD4+ T cells from blood. This TCR was recovered from a man between 18 and 29 years old in good health. The V gene is TRBV2, the J gene TRBJ2-3, with TRBD1 as a possible D gene (5 bases). The CDR3 DNA follows: TGTGCCAGCAGTGTAGACAGAGACACAGATACGCAGTATTTT. Protein product: CASSVDRDTDTQYF.